This entry lists 10 T cell receptor beta chains sequenced from one sample in a study of cytomegalovirus exposure and HLA in healthy donors. Primers for the PCR totalled 60 Vbeta and 13 Jbeta. Using immunoSEQ multiplex PCR, the repertoire was profiled, and TCRdb retains in-frame clones only, with some absent. The sample gives 100,000 to 150,000 clones, 73% of which show up once; over 4% is in the top ten. Sequencing was performed on PBMCs. These receptors were collected from a man in his sixties in good health and CMV-seropositive.

This clone showed up many times. The V gene is TRBV27, the J gene TRBJ1-4; D possibly corresponds to TRBD1 (5 bases). The V gene lost 7 bases and the J gene lost 8 bases, with 14 bases spanning the gap. Germline V gene sequence: CDR1 MNHEY, CDR2 SMNVEV (reference sequence). The CDR3 is 13 residues long. The CDR3 loop is CASTQGFDEKLFF. DNA of the CDR3: TGTGCCAGCACTCAGGGATTCGACGAAAAACTGTTTTTT.

V gene TRBV7-8 combines with J gene TRBJ2-3, with 11 positions matching TRBD1. The trim removed 3 bases at V and 1 base at J, leaving 6 bases unmatched. This CDR3 spans 17 amino acids. The germline V gene has CDR1 SGHVS and CDR2 FQNEAQ. In DNA, the CDR3 is TGTGCCAGCAGCTTCAGGACAGGGGGCGAAGGCACAGATACGCAGTATTTT. It translates to CASSFRTGGEGTDTQYF.

The genes are TRBV14 and TRBJ2-7; tentative D call: TRBD1 (5 bases). Between the trimmed V and J ends, which lost 0 bases and 3 bases, there was a span of 9 bases. The CDR3 runs to 14 residues. Germline loops: CDR1 SGHDN, CDR2 FVKESK. The CDR3 DNA follows: TGTGCCAGCAGCCAAGAGCAGGGATTCTACGAGCAGTACTTC. It is translated as CASSQEQGFYEQYF.

To note about this clone: The same CDR3 can be traced to other DNA sequences in this sample. The J gene is TRBJ1-5, the V gene TRBV2; TRBD1 agrees at 7 bases. J lost 7 bases, V lost 8 bases, and 5 bases had no gene match. CDR3 length: 12 amino acids. Germline CDR1 SNHLY, CDR2 FYNNEI. The CDR3, as DNA: TGTGCCAGCTCTGACAGGGACCAGCCCCAGCATTTT. The encoded protein is CASSDRDQPQHF. The whole variable domain, filled in from reference TRBV2 and TRBJ1-5, reads EPEVTQTPSHQVTQMGQEVILRCVPISNHLYFYWYRQILGQKVEFLVSFYNNEISEKSEIFDDQFSVERPDGSNFTLKIRSTKLEDSAMYFCASSDRDQPQHFGDGTRLSIL.

The CDR3 protein is CASSLTGYGELFF. The CDR3 bases are TGTGCCAGCAGCTTGACAGGGTACGGGGAGCTGTTTTTT. This sequence joins TRBV7-9 and TRBJ2-2; 7 nucleotides match TRBD1. Germline trimming cut 3 bases from V and 7 bases from J; bases unmatched to any gene: 2. CDR3 length equals 13 residues. The germline V gene encodes CDR1 SEHNR and CDR2 FQNEAQ (reference sequence).

In the case of this clone: Other DNA sequences of this sample code for an identical CDR3. The rearrangement links TRBV29-1 to TRBJ1-1, with TRBD1 matching over 8 bases. The CDR3 spans 13 residues. The trim removed 7 bases at V and 5 bases at J, leaving 9 bases unmatched. Germline CDR1 and CDR2: SQVTM and ANQGSEA. The CDR3 spells CSGQTGGGTEAFF. CDR3 DNA: TGCAGCGGTCAAACAGGGGGAGGAACTGAAGCTTTCTTT.

This clone was counted only a few times. The chain combines TRBV7-6 with TRBJ2-3; D call uncertain. The germline V gene encodes CDR1 SGHVS and CDR2 FNYEAQ. V dropped 1 base and J dropped 1 base, with 3 bases sitting between them. The CDR3 covers 13 residues. The CDR3 is CASSLGGTDTQYF. As DNA, the CDR3 is TGTGCCAGCAGCTTAGGAGGCACAGATACGCAGTATTTT.

This clone has a count of ten or more. The CDR3 protein is CASSLGQGAFF. DNA of the CDR3: TGCGCCAGCAGCTTGGGGCAGGGAGCTTTCTTT. The rearrangement links TRBV5-1 to TRBJ1-1; the D gene is possibly TRBD1 (5 bases). Germline CDR1 and CDR2: SGHRS and YFSETQ. V lost 0 bases and J 10 bases, leaving 7 bases between the germline ends. The CDR3 spans 11 residues.

This rearrangement joins TRBV5-1 to TRBJ2-4, with 10 bases identical to TRBD1. The CDR3 spans 15 residues. Germline V gives CDR1 SGHRS, CDR2 YFSETQ. Germline trimming cut 0 bases from V and 6 bases from J; bases unmatched to any gene: 3. CDR3 sequence: CASSLGDRGLNIQYF. The CDR3 region has the DNA TGCGCCAGCAGCTTGGGGGACAGGGGATTAAACATTCAGTACTTC.

The rearrangement joins TRBV4-1 to TRBJ1-2; a weak D match, TRBD1 (6 bases). Trimming cost V 4 bases and J 4 bases, with 13 bases left between them. This CDR3 has 14 residues. Germline CDR1 MGHRA, CDR2 YSYEKL. CDR3 bases: TGCGCCAGCAGCCCACAGGGCACTTTCTATGGCTACACCTTC. It yields the protein CASSPQGTFYGYTF.